Each of the 32 T cell receptor beta chains below was sequenced from the same sample in a study of blood T cell repertoires in COVID-19. The assay was immunoSEQ multiplex PCR, and TCRdb's table has in-frame clones only and misses some. The sample has under 110,000 clones, approximately 90% seen once. Sequenced input: peripheral blood. These receptor sequences come from a man aged 50-59 years with acute or convalescent COVID-19.

This chain uses TRBV7-8 with TRBJ1-4; D remains unclear. Trimming shortened V by 5 bases and J by 5 bases, and 15 bases separated the two germline ends. The CDR3 totals 15 residues. Per germline, CDR1 SGHVS and CDR2 FQNEAQ. Here the CDR3 reads CASSRRRLQNEKLFF. The CDR3 DNA sequence: TGTGCCAGCAGCCGAAGACGCTTACAGAATGAAAAACTGTTTTTT.

The CDR3 protein is CATLAGGFVKETQYF. For the CDR3, the DNA is TGTGCCACCCTAGCGGGGGGGTTTGTGAAGGAGACCCAGTACTTC. The chain uses TRBV25-1 and TRBJ2-5; 12 positions match TRBD2. The CDR3 runs to 15 residues. Per the germline V gene, CDR1 is MGHDK and CDR2 is SYGVNS. The J segment lost 5 bases and the V segment lost 10 bases, leaving 11 bases of the junction unmatched.

The CDR3 bases are TGTGCCAGCGGGGTGGCGGGGGCGACTGTGGAGACCCAGTACTTC. Encoded protein: CASGVAGATVETQYF. The chain recombines TRBV18 with TRBJ2-5, with a weak D call TRBD2 (7 bases). The V gene lost 8 bases and the J gene lost 5 bases, with 21 bases spanning the gap. CDR1 and CDR2 from the germline V gene are KGHSH and LQKENI. The CDR3 covers 15 residues.

The chain recombines TRBV28 with TRBJ2-1, with D possibly being TRBD1 (6 bases). Germline CDR1 reads MDHEN; CDR2 reads SYDVKM. V lost 6 bases and J 2 bases, leaving 8 bases between the germline ends. The CDR3 totals 13 residues. DNA for the CDR3: TGTGCCAGCAGCCAGGGGACCTACAATGAGCAGTTCTTC. This encodes CASSQGTYNEQFF.

The chain joins TRBV5-1 to TRBJ2-1; possible D gene TRBD1, 5 bases. Germline values: CDR1 SGHRS, CDR2 YFSETQ. The V and J ends lost 4 bases and 7 bases respectively, with 15 bases between them. This CDR3 is built from 14 residues. The CDR3 is CASSLRSSGNEQFF. CDR3 DNA sequence: TGCGCCAGCAGCCTTAGATCCTCAGGGAATGAGCAGTTCTTC.

The chain combines TRBV6-5 with TRBJ2-7; D remains unclear. The CDR3 length is 11 residues. Trimming stripped 6 bases from V and 7 bases from J, with 10 bases between. Per germline, CDR1 MNHEY and CDR2 SVGAGI. The CDR3 reads CASRTLEEQYF. The CDR3 DNA sequence: TGTGCCAGCAGGACCCTAGAAGAGCAGTACTTC.

V usage is TRBV19 and J usage is TRBJ2-7; D perhaps matches TRBD1 (5 bases). Looked up from germline, CDR1 is LNHDA and CDR2 is SQIVND (reference sequence). Between the trimmed V and J ends, which lost 6 bases and 1 base, there was a span of 13 bases. This CDR3 has 14 residues. For the CDR3, the DNA is TGTGCCAGTAGCACGCACGACAGATCCTACGAGCAGTACTTC. Translated, it gives CASSTHDRSYEQYF.

The CDR3 here is CASGSQDRGHGNQPQHF. The CDR3, as DNA: TGTGCTAGTGGTTCCCAGGACAGGGGGCACGGCAATCAGCCCCAGCATTTT. This chain links TRBV12-5 with TRBJ1-5; TRBD1 matches 11 bases. CDR3 length: 17 residues. Trimming cost V 4 bases and J 2 bases; bases outside gene matches: 7. Germline V lookup: CDR1 LGHNT, CDR2 FRNRAP.

This rearrangement joins TRBV19 to TRBJ1-5; TRBD1 agrees at 7 bases. Losses at the gene ends were 3 bases for V and 3 bases for J; bases not matched to a gene: 5. The CDR3 is 15 residues long. Germline V CDR1 and CDR2: LNHDA, SQIVND (reference sequence). The chain's CDR3 is CASSIAGTANQPQHF. CDR3 in DNA: TGTGCCAGTAGTATCGCGGGGACAGCCAATCAGCCCCAGCATTTT.

This sequence joins TRBV12-3 or TRBV12-4 and TRBJ1-5; no definite D call. The CDR3 has 13 amino acids. Trimming removed 3 bases at V and 4 bases at J, with 7 bases between. The CDR3: CASSFNGNQPQHF. CDR3 nucleotide sequence: TGTGCCAGCAGTTTCAACGGGAATCAGCCCCAGCATTTT.

The rearrangement uses TRBV5-4 and TRBJ2-1; maybe TRBD1 (5 bases). The CDR3 has 12 amino acids. The germline V gene has CDR1 SGHNT and CDR2 YYREEE (reference sequence). V dropped 3 bases and J dropped 8 bases, with 9 bases sitting between them. The CDR3 DNA reads as TGTGCCAGCAGCTCTCAGGGTTATGAGCAGTTCTTC. It translates to CASSSQGYEQFF.

V and J are TRBV6-2 or TRBV6-3 and TRBJ1-5, with a tentative D call TRBD1 (5 bases). The CDR3 has 15 residues. Looked up from germline, CDR1 is MNHEY and CDR2 is SVGEGT. Deletions cut 5 bases from V and 7 bases from J, with 18 bases between. The CDR3 loop reads CASSPTHLQGQPQHF. The CDR3 region has the DNA TGTGCCAGCAGTCCCACTCACCTCCAGGGCCAGCCCCAGCATTTT.

The chain carries TRBV11-2 and TRBJ1-1; 9 bases line up with TRBD1. Trimming at V came to 5 bases and at J to 11 bases, leaving 12 bases not matched to a gene. From germline, CDR1 is SGHAT and CDR2 FQNNGV. The length of the CDR3 is 14 residues. The CDR3, as DNA: TGTGCCAGCAGCGAGTGGACAGGGGTTAAGGTGGCTTTCTTT. As protein: CASSEWTGVKVAFF.

The chain links TRBV19 to TRBJ1-3; D unclear. Germline V gene data show CDR1 as LNHDA and CDR2 as SQIVND (reference sequence). The CDR3 totals 16 residues. Trimming shortened V by 3 bases and J by 0 bases, and 12 bases separated the two germline ends. DNA for the CDR3: TGTGCCAGTAGTATCCTCTTTGGGAGCTCTGGAAACACCATATATTTT. As protein: CASSILFGSSGNTIYF.

About this clone: One end of the junction does not line up with germline, which may come from a read error. The gene calls are TRBV6-2 or TRBV6-3 and TRBJ2-2; TRBD2 agrees at 14 bases. Per germline, CDR1 MNHEY and CDR2 SVGEGT. The length of the CDR3 is 18 residues. Here the CDR3 reads CASSYPGLAGVTTRELFF. CDR3 sequence (DNA): TGTGCCAGCAGTTATCCGGGACTAGCGGGGGTTACCACCCGGGAGCTGTTTTTT.

The J gene is TRBJ1-1, the V gene TRBV7-2; D may be TRBD1 (6 bases). Germline values: CDR1 SGHTA, CDR2 FQGNSA. The CDR3 spans 14 residues. V lost 2 bases and J lost 4, with 11 bases in between. The CDR3 reads CASSLRQGLTEAFF. As DNA, the CDR3 is TGTGCCAGCAGCTTAAGGCAGGGGCTCACTGAAGCTTTCTTT.

The rearrangement links TRBV6-6 to TRBJ1-1, with TRBD1 matching 7 bases. This CDR3 is 13 amino acids long. Germline lookup yields CDR1 MNHNY and CDR2 SVGAGI (reference sequence). J lost 2 bases, V lost 8 bases, and 5 bases had no gene match. The CDR3 nucleotides read TGTGCCAGCCAGGGACAGCCTAACACTGAAGCTTTCTTT. Translation: CASQGQPNTEAFF.

The rearrangement links TRBV6-5 to TRBJ2-7; TRBD1 is a possible D gene (6 bases). Germline CDR1 reads MNHEY; CDR2 reads SVGAGI. The CDR3 is 12 amino acids. The V end lost 7 bases, the J end lost 2 bases, and 9 bases lay between the germline ends. CDR3 sequence: CASKDRAYEQYF. The CDR3, as DNA: TGTGCCAGCAAGGACAGAGCCTACGAGCAGTACTTC.

The table lists this clone with a count of one. This chain uses TRBV19 with TRBJ2-1; 12 bases are a match to TRBD1. J gave up 5 bases and V 5 bases, and 4 bases lay outside the gene matches. This CDR3 has 15 residues. Germline V gene lookup returns CDR1 LNHDA and CDR2 SQIVND (reference sequence). The CDR3 coding sequence is TGTGCCAGTAGTGAGGGACAGGGGGCGAACAATGAGCAGTTCTTC. This encodes CASSEGQGANNEQFF.

The rearrangement joins TRBV28 to TRBJ2-7; no firm D call. From germline, CDR1 is MDHEN and CDR2 SYDVKM. This CDR3 is 14 amino acids long. The CDR3 DNA sequence: TGTGCGTCTGGCGGTTCTCCCCCCTACTACGAGCAGTACTTC. The encoded protein is CASGGSPPYYEQYF. Full variable domain (outside the CDR3, taken from reference TRBV28 and TRBJ2-7): DVKVTQSSRYLVKRTGEKVFLECVQDMDHENMFWYRQDPGLGLRLIYFSYDVKMKEKGDIPEGYSVSREKKERFSLILESASTNQTSMYLCASGGSPPYYEQYFGPGTRLTVT.

This sequence joins TRBV12-3 or TRBV12-4 and TRBJ1-5; 7 nucleotides line up with TRBD1. The V and J ends lost 9 bases and 6 bases, in that order; junction bases with no gene match: 8. CDR3 length: 13 residues. The CDR3 coding sequence is TGTGCCAGTACGGGACAGCTCCCTCAGCCCCAGCATTTT. Translated: CASTGQLPQPQHF.

This clone has a handful of counts. V gene TRBV6-1 combines with J gene TRBJ2-1, with a tentative D call TRBD2 (6 bases). The CDR3 sequence is 15 residues long. Trimming pared 3 bases from V and 4 bases from J, leaving 13 bases between. CDR1 and CDR2 (germline): MNHNS, SASEGT. The CDR3 coding sequence is TGTGCCAGCAGTGAGGGGCCTAGCGCATACAATGAGCAGTTCTTC. Amino acid sequence: CASSEGPSAYNEQFF.

The chain is built from TRBV19 and TRBJ2-1, with D perhaps matching TRBD1 (5 bases). Germline V gives CDR1 LNHDA, CDR2 SQIVND (reference sequence). Trimming pared 4 bases from V and 10 bases from J, leaving 11 bases between. CDR3 length: 12 residues. The CDR3 coding sequence is TGTGCCAGTAGTACCCGGCAGGGCGAGCAGTTCTTC. It is translated as CASSTRQGEQFF.

The chain carries TRBV28 and TRBJ2-3; 8 nucleotides match TRBD2. Germline assignment: CDR1 MDHEN and CDR2 SYDVKM. V shed 6 bases, J shed 8 bases, and the junction held 22 bases outside the gene matches. This CDR3 contains 18 residues. The CDR3 spells CASSPGREISGEAFTQYF. CDR3 DNA sequence: TGTGCCAGCAGCCCCGGTCGAGAGATTAGCGGGGAAGCGTTTACGCAGTATTTT.

The chain's CDR3 is CASSLAYQGMSTEAFF. The CDR3 nucleotides read TGTGCCAGCAGCTTAGCGTATCAGGGGATGAGCACTGAAGCTTTCTTT. This rearrangement joins TRBV11-2 to TRBJ1-1; possibly TRBD1 for D (6 bases). The germline CDR1 and CDR2 sequences are SGHAT and FQNNGV. Trimming took 1 base from V and 4 from J, leaving 16 bases between them. The CDR3 consists of 16 residues. Full variable domain (rest looked up from reference TRBV11-2 and TRBJ1-1): EAGVAQSPRYKIIEKRQSVAFWCNPISGHATLYWYQQILGQGPKLLIQFQNNGVVDDSQLPKDRFSAERLKGVDSTLKIQPAKLEDSAVYLCASSLAYQGMSTEAFFGQGTRLTVV.

The V gene is TRBV7-2, the J gene TRBJ2-3; TRBD2 is a possible D gene (5 bases). This CDR3 is built from 16 residues. V was clipped by 2 bases and J by 2 bases, with 14 bases between them. CDR1 and CDR2 (germline): SGHTA, FQGNSA. CDR3: CASSLSGSLHTDTQYF. For the CDR3, the DNA is TGTGCCAGCAGCTTAAGCGGCTCACTACACACAGATACGCAGTATTTT.

This sequence joins TRBV19 and TRBJ1-5; D is unresolved. CDR1 and CDR2 from the germline V gene are LNHDA and SQIVND (reference sequence). The germline V and J ends were trimmed by 7 bases and 2 bases, with 18 bases remaining between them. The CDR3 length is 16 residues. CDR3 residues: CASTPERAKGNQPQHF. The CDR3 DNA is TGTGCCAGTACCCCTGAGAGGGCTAAGGGCAATCAGCCCCAGCATTTT.

This clone was counted only a few times. The chain employs TRBV27 and TRBJ1-5, with a weak D call TRBD1 (5 bases). The CDR3 is 15 amino acids. The germline V and J ends were trimmed by 5 bases and 4 bases, with 15 bases remaining between them. CDR1 and CDR2 from the germline V gene are MNHEY and SMNVEV (reference sequence). The DNA of the CDR3 is TGTGCCAGCAGTAGTAGGGGATCAGGAAATCAGCCCCAGCATTTT. It is translated as CASSSRGSGNQPQHF.

V usage is TRBV7-9 and J usage is TRBJ1-3; no clear D. CDR1 and CDR2 (germline): SEHNR, FQNEAQ (reference sequence). V lost 6 bases and J 2 bases, leaving 11 bases between the germline ends. This CDR3 has 14 residues. The CDR3, as DNA: TGTGCCAGCAGTCCAGACGGAGCTGGAAACACCATATATTTT. Its translation is CASSPDGAGNTIYF.

The genes are TRBV5-5 and TRBJ2-7; 7 nucleotides align to TRBD1. The germline V gene has CDR1 SGHKS and CDR2 YYEKEE (reference sequence). The CDR3 consists of 15 residues. J lost 6 bases, V lost 0 bases, and 9 bases had no gene match. The CDR3, as DNA: TGTGCCAGCAGCTTGGAAGTTCGGGACAGCGCCGAGCAGTACTTC. Encoded protein: CASSLEVRDSAEQYF.

CDR3 region: CASSQAGTMETQYF. CDR3 coding DNA: TGTGCCAGCAGCCAAGCCGGGACTATGGAGACCCAGTACTTC. The J gene is TRBJ2-5, the V gene TRBV3-1 (or the pseudogene TRBV3-2); TRBD2 aligns across 7 bases. CDR3 length: 14 residues. The germline V gene encodes CDR1 LGHDT and CDR2 YNNKEL (reference sequence). With 1 base clipped from V and 5 bases from J, the junction kept 4 bases outside the gene matches.

This chain connects TRBV6-5 to TRBJ1-1; D is perhaps TRBD1 (6 bases). The CDR3 consists of 15 residues. Germline V gene sequence: CDR1 MNHEY, CDR2 SVGAGI. Deletions cut 5 bases from V and 0 bases from J, with 13 bases between. CDR3 nucleotide sequence: TGTGCCAGCAGTACACAGGGATCGGTGAACACTGAAGCTTTCTTT. Amino acids: CASSTQGSVNTEAFF.